These T cell receptor beta chains were read from a single sample in a study of Graves' ophthalmopathy and Graves' hyperthyroidism. MiXCR was run by TCRdb on the multiplex PCR reads, yielding one entry per CDR3 protein. Here the sample spans about 370,000 distinct CDR3 sequences, approximately 18% being singletons. The material sequenced was peripheral blood. These TCRs come from an adult woman with stable Graves' hyperthyroidism. Both conserved end residues are part of each CDR3. A D gene is named only where the DNA matches it firmly. Clone size is given for some rows only: seen once, a few or many times, or a class if the clone is expanded.

TRBJ1-2 many - TRBV7-9 15 CASRSDSGGVVRYTF TGTGCCAGCAGATCTGATAGCGGGGGGGTGGTGCGGTACACCTTC
TRBJ2-7 - TRBD1 TRBV14 16 CASSPLYRGRAYEQYF TGTGCCAGCAGCCCACTATACAGGGGGCGGGCCTACGAGCAGTACTTC
TRBJ2-4 - TRBD1 TRBV28 14 CASRQGSAKNIQYF TGTGCCAGCCGACAGGGGTCGGCCAAAAACATTCAGTACTTC
TRBJ2-2 many - TRBV30 14 CAGSARGTAGELFF TGTGCCGGCAGCGCCAGGGGGACTGCCGGGGAGCTGTTTTTT
TRBJ1-1 - - TRBV30 15 CAWSYIRSPNTEAFF TGTGCCTGGAGCTATATCAGGTCTCCGAACACTGAAGCTTTCTTT
TRBJ2-7 once - TRBV20-1 13 CSARERQLPEQYF TGCAGTGCTAGAGAGCGGCAGCTCCCCGAGCAGTACTTC
TRBJ1-2 many - TRBV19 12 CASGGSGYGYTF TGTGCCAGTGGGGGATCCGGCTATGGCTACACCTTC
TRBJ1-1 - - TRBV6-1 13 CASSENRVTEAFF TGTGCCAGCAGTGAAAACAGGGTAACTGAAGCTTTCTTT
TRBJ1-1 - TRBD1 TRBV6-1 11 CASSDRDEAFF TGTGCCAGCAGCGACAGGGATGAAGCTTTCTTT
TRBJ2-4 many TRBD1 TRBV29-1 13 CSCNGQGGNIQYF TGCAGCTGCAACGGACAGGGTGGGAACATTCAGTACTTC
TRBJ1-2 - - TRBV5-4 17 CASSLAMSDPTWVGYTF TGTGCCAGCAGCTTGGCGATGTCGGACCCCACCTGGGTTGGCTACACCTTC
TRBJ1-2 many TRBD1 TRBV7-2 20 CASSLVGSGRQGAKGYGYTF TGTGCCAGCAGCTTAGTGGGGTCTGGGCGACAGGGGGCGAAAGGCTACGGCTACACCTTC
TRBJ1-1 few - TRBV4-1 16 CASSQGGREANTEAFF TGCGCCAGCAGCCAAGGAGGTCGGGAGGCGAACACTGAAGCTTTCTTT
TRBJ1-5 many - TRBV19 17 CASSIATGYYSNQPQHF TGTGCCAGTAGTATAGCAACAGGCTATTATAGCAATCAGCCCCAGCATTTT
TRBJ1-4 many - TRBV2 14 CASSSWTGNEKLFF TGTGCCAGCAGTTCCTGGACGGGAAATGAAAAACTGTTTTTT
TRBJ1-1 many - TRBV6-5 15 CASSYSGSMNTEAFF TGTGCCAGCAGTTACTCGGGCAGCATGAACACTGAAGCTTTCTTT
TRBJ2-2 many TRBD2 TRBV11-2 18 CASSALWGRATNTGELFF TGTGCCAGCAGCGCCCTCTGGGGGAGGGCTACGAACACCGGGGAGCTGTTTTTT
TRBJ1-5 many - TRBV28 14 CASSLSGNNQPQHF TGTGCCAGCAGTTTATCAGGGAACAATCAGCCCCAGCATTTT
TRBJ1-1 many TRBD1 TRBV2 12 CAGRTGRTEAFF TGTGCCGGACGGACAGGGCGGACTGAAGCTTTCTTT
TRBJ2-6 - - TRBV19 16 CATKTVGGSGANVLTF TGTGCCACCAAAACGGTCGGAGGCAGTGGGGCCAACGTCCTGACTTTC
TRBJ1-1 - - TRBV2 12 CASSAAVTEAFF TGTGCCAGCAGTGCAGCCGTCACTGAAGCTTTCTTT
TRBJ2-4 once TRBD2 TRBV6-5 17 CASSYGLAGLAKNIQYF TGTGCCAGCAGTTACGGACTAGCGGGTCTAGCCAAAAACATTCAGTACTTC
TRBJ2-7 many - TRBV6-1 15 CASSEALTGSYEQYF TGTGCCAGCAGTGAAGCGCTTACGGGTTCCTACGAGCAGTACTTC